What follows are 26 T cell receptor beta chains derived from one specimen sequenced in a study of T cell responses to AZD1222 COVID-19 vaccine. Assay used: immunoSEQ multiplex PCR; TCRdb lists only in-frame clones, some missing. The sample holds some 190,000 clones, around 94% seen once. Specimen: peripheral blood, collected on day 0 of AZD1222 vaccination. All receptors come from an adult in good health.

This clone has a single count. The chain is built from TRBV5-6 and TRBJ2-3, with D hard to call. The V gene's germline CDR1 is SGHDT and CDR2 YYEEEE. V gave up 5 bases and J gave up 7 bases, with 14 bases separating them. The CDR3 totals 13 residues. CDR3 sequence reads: CASSPQWRNTQYF. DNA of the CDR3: TGTGCCAGCAGTCCTCAGTGGCGGAATACGCAGTATTTT.

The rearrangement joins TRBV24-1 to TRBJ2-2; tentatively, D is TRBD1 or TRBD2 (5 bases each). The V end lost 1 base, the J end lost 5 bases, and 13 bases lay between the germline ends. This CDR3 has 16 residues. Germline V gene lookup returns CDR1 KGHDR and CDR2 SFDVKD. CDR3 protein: CATSDFRQGDTGELFF. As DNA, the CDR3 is TGTGCCACCAGTGATTTTAGGCAGGGAGATACCGGGGAGCTGTTTTTT.

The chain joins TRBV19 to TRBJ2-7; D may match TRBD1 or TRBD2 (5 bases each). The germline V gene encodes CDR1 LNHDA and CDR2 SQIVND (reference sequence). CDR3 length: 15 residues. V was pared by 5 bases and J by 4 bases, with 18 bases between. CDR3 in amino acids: CASSVTGPADYEQYF. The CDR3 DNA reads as TGTGCCAGTAGTGTCACGGGACCGGCGGATTACGAGCAGTACTTC. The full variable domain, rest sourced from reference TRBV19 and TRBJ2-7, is DGGITQSPKYLFRKEGQNVTLSCEQNLNHDAMYWYRQDPGQGLRLIYYSQIVNDFQKGDIAEGYSVSREKKESFPLTVTSAQKNPTAFYLCASSVTGPADYEQYFGPGTRLTVT.

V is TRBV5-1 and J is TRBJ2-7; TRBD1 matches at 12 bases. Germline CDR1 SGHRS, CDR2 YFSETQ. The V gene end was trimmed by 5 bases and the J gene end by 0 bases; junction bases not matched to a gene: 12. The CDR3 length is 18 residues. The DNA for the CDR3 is TGCGCCAGCAGGACCGGGACAGGGGGCGCGGGGGGCTCCTACGAGCAGTACTTC. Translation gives CASRTGTGGAGGSYEQYF.

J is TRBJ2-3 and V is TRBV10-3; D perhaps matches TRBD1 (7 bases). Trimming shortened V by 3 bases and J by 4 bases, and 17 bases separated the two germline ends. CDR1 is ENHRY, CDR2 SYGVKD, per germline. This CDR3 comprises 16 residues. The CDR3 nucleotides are TGTGCCATCAGTGATTGGCGGGACAGTTCCTCAGATACGCAGTATTTT. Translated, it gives CAISDWRDSSSDTQYF.

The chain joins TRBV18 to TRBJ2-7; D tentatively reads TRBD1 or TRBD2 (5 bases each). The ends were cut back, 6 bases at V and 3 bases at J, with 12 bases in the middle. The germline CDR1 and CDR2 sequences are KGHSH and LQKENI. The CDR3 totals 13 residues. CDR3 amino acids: CASSAGTDYEQYF. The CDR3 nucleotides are TGTGCCAGCTCGGCCGGGACGGACTACGAGCAGTACTTC.

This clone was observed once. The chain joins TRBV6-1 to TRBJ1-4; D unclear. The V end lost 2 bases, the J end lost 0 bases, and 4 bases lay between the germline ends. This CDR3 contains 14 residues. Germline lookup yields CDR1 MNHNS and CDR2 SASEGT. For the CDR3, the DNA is TGTGCCAGCAGTGAAACAGCAACTAATGAAAAACTGTTTTTT. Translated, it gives CASSETATNEKLFF.

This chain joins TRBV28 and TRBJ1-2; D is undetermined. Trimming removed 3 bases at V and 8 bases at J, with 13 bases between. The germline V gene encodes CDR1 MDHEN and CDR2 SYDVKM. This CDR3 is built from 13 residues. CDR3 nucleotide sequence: TGTGCCAGCAGTTTTTCCGGGGTCAGGGGCTACACCTTC. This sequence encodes CASSFSGVRGYTF.

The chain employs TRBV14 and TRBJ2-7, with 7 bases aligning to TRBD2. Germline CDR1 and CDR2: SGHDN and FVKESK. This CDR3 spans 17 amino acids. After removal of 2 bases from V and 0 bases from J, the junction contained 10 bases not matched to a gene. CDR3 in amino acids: CASSQKRGGSSSYEQYF. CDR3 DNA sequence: TGTGCCAGCAGCCAAAAGCGCGGGGGTTCTAGCTCCTACGAGCAGTACTTC.

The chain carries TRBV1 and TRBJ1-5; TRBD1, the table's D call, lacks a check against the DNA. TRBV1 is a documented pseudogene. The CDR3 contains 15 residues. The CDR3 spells CTSSQDGQGDQPQHF. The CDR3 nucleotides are TGCACCAGCAGCCAAGATGGGCAGGGGGATCAGCCCCAGCATTTT.

DNA for the CDR3: TGTGCCATCAGCAGTCGTCGGACTAACACTGAAGCTTTCTTT. Translated: CAISSRRTNTEAFF. This rearrangement joins TRBV10-3 to TRBJ1-1; D call uncertain. CDR1 and CDR2 (germline): ENHRY, SYGVKD. The CDR3 is 14 residues long. Trimming took off 6 bases at V and 2 bases at J, with 13 bases between the two ends.

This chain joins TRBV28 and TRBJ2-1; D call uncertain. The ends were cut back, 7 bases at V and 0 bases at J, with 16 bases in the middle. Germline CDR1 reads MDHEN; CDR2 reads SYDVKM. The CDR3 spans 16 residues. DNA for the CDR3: TGTGCCAGCAATCCCCAGAACAGCAGCTCCTACAATGAGCAGTTCTTC. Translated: CASNPQNSSSYNEQFF.

The DNA for the CDR3 is TGTGCCAGCAACCCTCGAGCGGAGGGCTCAAAGGAGCAGTTCTTC. As protein: CASNPRAEGSKEQFF. The V call is TRBV7-9, the J call TRBJ2-1; a possible D gene is TRBD2 (6 bases). V lost 7 bases, J lost 10 bases, and 23 bases lay in between. The CDR3 contains 15 residues. Per the germline V gene, CDR1 is SEHNR and CDR2 is FQNEAQ (reference sequence).

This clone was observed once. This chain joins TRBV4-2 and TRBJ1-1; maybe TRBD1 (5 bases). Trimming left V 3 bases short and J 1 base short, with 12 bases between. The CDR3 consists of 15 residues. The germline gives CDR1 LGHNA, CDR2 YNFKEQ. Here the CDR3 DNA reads TGTGCCAGCAGCCAGGGGGAGGGAGGGAACACTGAAGCTTTCTTT. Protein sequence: CASSQGEGGNTEAFF.

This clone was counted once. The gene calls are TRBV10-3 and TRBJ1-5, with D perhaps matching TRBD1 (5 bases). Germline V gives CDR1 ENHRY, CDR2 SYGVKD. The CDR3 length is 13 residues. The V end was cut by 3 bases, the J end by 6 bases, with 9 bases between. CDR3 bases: TGTGCCATCAGTGATGTGGGGCTTCAGCCCCAGCATTTT. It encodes CAISDVGLQPQHF.

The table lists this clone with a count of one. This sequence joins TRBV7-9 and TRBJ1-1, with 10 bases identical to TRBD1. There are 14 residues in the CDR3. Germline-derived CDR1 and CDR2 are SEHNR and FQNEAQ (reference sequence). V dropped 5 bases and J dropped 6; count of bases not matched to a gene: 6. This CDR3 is CASSHGTGVPEAFF. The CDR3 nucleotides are TGTGCCAGCAGCCACGGGACAGGGGTTCCTGAAGCTTTCTTT. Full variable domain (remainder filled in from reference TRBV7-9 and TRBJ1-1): DTGVSQNPRHKITKRGQNVTFRCDPISEHNRLYWYRQTLGQGPEFLTYFQNEAQLEKSRLLSDRFSAERPKGSFSTLEIQRTEQGDSAMYLCASSHGTGVPEAFFGQGTRLTVV.

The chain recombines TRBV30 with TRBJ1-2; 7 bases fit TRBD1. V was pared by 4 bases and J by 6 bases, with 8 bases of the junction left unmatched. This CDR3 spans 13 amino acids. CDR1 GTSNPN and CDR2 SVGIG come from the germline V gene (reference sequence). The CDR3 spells CAWTRQGRDGYTF. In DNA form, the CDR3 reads TGTGCCTGGACCAGACAGGGTCGGGATGGCTACACCTTC.

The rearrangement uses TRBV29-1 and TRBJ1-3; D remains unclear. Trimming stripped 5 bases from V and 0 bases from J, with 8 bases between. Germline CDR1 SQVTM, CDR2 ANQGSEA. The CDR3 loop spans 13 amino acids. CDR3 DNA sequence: TGCAGCGTTATTGGTGGCTCTGGAAACACCATATATTTT. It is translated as CSVIGGSGNTIYF.

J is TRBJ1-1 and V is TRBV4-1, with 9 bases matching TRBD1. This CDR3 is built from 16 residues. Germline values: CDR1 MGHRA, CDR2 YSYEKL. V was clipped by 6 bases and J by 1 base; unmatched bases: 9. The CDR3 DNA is TGCGCCAGCAGAAACTCCCCGGGACAGGGGAACACTGAAGCTTTCTTT. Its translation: CASRNSPGQGNTEAFF.

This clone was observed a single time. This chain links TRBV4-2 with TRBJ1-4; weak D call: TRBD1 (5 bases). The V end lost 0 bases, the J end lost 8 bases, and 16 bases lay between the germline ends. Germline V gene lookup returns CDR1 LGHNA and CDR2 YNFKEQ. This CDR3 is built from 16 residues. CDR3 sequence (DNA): TGTGCCAGCAGCCAAGATTTGGCAGGGTTATACGAAAAACTGTTTTTT. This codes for CASSQDLAGLYEKLFF.

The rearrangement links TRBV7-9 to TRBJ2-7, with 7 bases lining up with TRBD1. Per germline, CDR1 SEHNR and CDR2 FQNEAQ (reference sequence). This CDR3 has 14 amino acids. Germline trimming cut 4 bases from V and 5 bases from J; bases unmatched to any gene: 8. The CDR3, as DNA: TGTGCCAGCAGCTACGGACAGGCTCGACACGAGCAGTACTTC. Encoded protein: CASSYGQARHEQYF.

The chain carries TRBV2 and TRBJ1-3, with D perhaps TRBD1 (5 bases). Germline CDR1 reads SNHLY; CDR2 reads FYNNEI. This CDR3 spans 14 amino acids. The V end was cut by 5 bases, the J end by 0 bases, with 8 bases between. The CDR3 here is CASSPGGSGNTIYF. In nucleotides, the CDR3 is TGTGCCAGCAGTCCCGGGGGCTCTGGAAACACCATATATTTT.

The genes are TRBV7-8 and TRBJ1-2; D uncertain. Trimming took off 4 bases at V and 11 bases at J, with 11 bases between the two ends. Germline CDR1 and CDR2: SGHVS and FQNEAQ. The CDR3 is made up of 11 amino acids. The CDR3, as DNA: TGTGCCAGCAGCTCCAGTTTTTTGTACACCTTC. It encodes CASSSSFLYTF.

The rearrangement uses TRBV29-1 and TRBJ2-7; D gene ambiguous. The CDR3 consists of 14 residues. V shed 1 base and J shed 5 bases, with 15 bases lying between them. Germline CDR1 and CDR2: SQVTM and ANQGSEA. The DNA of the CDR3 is TGCAGCGTTGAAGTTACAGTTACGAACAACGAGCAGTACTTC. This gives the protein CSVEVTVTNNEQYF.

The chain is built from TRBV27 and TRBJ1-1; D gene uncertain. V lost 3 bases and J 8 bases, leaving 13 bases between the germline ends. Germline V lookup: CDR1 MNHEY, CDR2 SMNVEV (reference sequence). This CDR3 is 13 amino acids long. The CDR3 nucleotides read TGTGCCAGCAGTTTGCTTGCGCGAAGGGAAGCTTTCTTT. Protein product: CASSLLARREAFF.

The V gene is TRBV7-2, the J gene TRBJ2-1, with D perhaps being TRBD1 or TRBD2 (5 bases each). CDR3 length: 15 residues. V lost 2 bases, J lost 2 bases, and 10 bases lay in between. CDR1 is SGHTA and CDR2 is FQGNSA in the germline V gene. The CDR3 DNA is TGTGCCAGCAGCTTAAATGTGGGGGCCTACAATGAGCAGTTCTTC. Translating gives CASSLNVGAYNEQFF. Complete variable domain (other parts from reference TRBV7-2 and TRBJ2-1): GAGVSQSPSNKVTEKGKDVELRCDPISGHTALYWYRQSLGQGLEFLIYFQGNSAPDKSGLPSDRFSAERTGGSVSTLTIQRTQQEDSAVYLCASSLNVGAYNEQFFGPGTRLTVL.